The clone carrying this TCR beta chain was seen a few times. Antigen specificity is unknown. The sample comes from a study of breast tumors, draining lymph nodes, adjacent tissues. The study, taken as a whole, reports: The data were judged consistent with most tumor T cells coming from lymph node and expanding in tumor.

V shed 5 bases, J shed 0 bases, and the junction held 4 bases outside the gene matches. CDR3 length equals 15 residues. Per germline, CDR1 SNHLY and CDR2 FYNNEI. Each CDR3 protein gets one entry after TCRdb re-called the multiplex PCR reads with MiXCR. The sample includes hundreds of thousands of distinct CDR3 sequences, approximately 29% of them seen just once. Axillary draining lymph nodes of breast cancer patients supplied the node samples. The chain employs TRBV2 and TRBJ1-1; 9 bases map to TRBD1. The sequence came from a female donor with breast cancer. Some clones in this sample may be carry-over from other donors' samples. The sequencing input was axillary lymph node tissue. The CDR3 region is CASSPGTGLNTEAFF. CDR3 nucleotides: TGTGCCAGCAGTCCCGGGACAGGGTTGAACACTGAAGCTTTCTTT.